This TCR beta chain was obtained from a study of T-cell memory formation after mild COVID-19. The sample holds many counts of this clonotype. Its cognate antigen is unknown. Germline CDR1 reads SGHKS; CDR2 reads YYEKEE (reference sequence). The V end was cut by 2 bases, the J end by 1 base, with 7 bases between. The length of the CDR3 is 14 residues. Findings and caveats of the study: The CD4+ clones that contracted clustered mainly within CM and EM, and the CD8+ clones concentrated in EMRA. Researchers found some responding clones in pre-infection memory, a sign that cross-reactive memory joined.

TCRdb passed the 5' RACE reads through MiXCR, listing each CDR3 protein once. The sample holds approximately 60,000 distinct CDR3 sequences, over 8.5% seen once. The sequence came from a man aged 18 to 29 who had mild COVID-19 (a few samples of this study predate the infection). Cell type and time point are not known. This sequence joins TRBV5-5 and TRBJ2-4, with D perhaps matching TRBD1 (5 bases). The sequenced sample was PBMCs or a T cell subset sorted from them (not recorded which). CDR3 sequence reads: CASSFQGAKNIQYF. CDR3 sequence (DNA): TGTGCCAGCAGCTTCCAGGGCGCCAAAAACATTCAGTACTTC.